This T cell receptor (beta chain) was sequenced for a study of T cell repertoires in cytomegalovirus infection. Study-level information: Recently described HLA-C-restricted plus well-studied HLA-B-restricted CMV epitopes were used. Through public TCR beta signatures, both CMV infection and matching HLA type were indicated. General study points: Across the ex vivo response, the dominant clonotypes were HLA-C-restricted CMV-specific TCR beta clonotypes. Cumulated frequencies of public TCR beta families served to identify carriers of CMV plus the relevant HLA.

Each CDR3 protein is one row after TCRdb ran MiXCR on the reads. The sample records a few hundred thousand distinct CDR3 sequences, about 35% being singletons. Many counts were recorded for this clonotype. The antigen is not known. Trimming removed 6 bases from V and 6 bases from J; junction bases left unmatched: 5. Looked up from germline, CDR1 is SGHTA and CDR2 is FQGNSA. This CDR3 contains 13 residues. This specimen consisted of cultured PBMCs, obtained from culture after CMV antigen stimulation. The clonotype was recovered from a human donor in good health (CMV status not recorded). Some clones in this sample may be carry-over from other donors' samples. The rearrangement links TRBV7-2 to TRBJ1-2; TRBD1 agrees at 9 bases. Here the CDR3 reads CASRPQGAHGYTF. The CDR3 nucleotides are TGTGCCAGCAGGCCACAGGGGGCACATGGCTACACCTTC.